A single sample is the source of the 8 T cell receptor beta chains below, sequenced in a study of shared clonotypes between healthy human individuals (dated by TCRdb to 2020 to 2021). The library relied on the immunoSEQ multiplex PCR assay. In its TCRdb copy, this immuneACCESS table keeps in-frame sequences only and misses some clones. Where compared with another copy, unresolved V genes explain less than half of these, and the others have no known cause. The sample table records roughly 640,000 clones; almost 97% of these occur just once. The ten largest clonotypes hold about 0.057% of the sample. Sequencing input: naive CD4+ T cells sorted from blood. The sample's cell subset or site label, decoded: CD45RA+ positively selected. The receptors here all came from a woman in her 30s in good health.

The chain links TRBV30 to TRBJ1-2, with D unresolved. Trimming shortened V by 1 base and J by 7 bases, and 13 bases separated the two germline ends. From germline, CDR1 is GTSNPN and CDR2 SVGIG (reference sequence). There are 13 residues in the CDR3. Here the CDR3 reads CAWSDWSQSGYTF. In nucleotides, the CDR3 is TGTGCCTGGAGTGATTGGTCTCAGTCTGGCTACACCTTC.

The chain couples TRBV10-1 to TRBJ2-5, with D perhaps matching TRBD1 or TRBD2 (5 bases each). TRBJ2-7 matches the DNA end more closely, so the J call is doubtful. CDR3 length: 13 residues. In germline, CDR1 is WNHNN, CDR2 SYGVQD (reference sequence). The CDR3 loop is CASSRGPYYEQYF. The CDR3 nucleotides are TGCGCCAGCAGCCGGGGACCCTACTACGAGCAGTACTTC.

The V call is TRBV4-1, the J call TRBJ2-3; TRBD1 aligns across 8 bases. V was clipped by 1 base and J by 6 bases; unmatched bases: 9. The CDR3 totals 16 residues. The germline gives CDR1 MGHRA, CDR2 YSYEKL. CDR3 nucleotide sequence: TGCGCCAGCAGCCAAGGGTACACAGGGGGTTTGGATACGCAGTATTTT. Translation gives CASSQGYTGGLDTQYF.

A single count supports this clone. The V gene is TRBV28, the J gene TRBJ2-1, with D unresolved. Trimming removed 2 bases from V and 6 bases from J, with 11 bases in between. The CDR3 extends over 14 amino acids. The germline gives CDR1 MDHEN, CDR2 SYDVKM. The CDR3 nucleotides read TGTGCCAGCAGTTTAAGGGTTAGGGCCAATGAGCAGTTCTTC. Translated, it gives CASSLRVRANEQFF.

The genes are TRBV5-4 and TRBJ1-2; 9 bases line up with TRBD1. Germline V lookup: CDR1 SGHNT, CDR2 YYREEE (reference sequence). The junction had 12 bases not matched to a gene; V was cut back by 8 bases and J by 4 bases. The CDR3 consists of 15 residues. CDR3 sequence reads: CASQTEPTGGYGYTF. The CDR3 DNA reads TGTGCCAGTCAAACCGAACCGACAGGGGGCTATGGCTACACCTTC. Variable domain in full (rest from reference TRBV5-4 and TRBJ1-2): ETGVTQSPTHLIKTRGQQVTLRCSSQSGHNTVSWYQQALGQGPQFIFQYYREEENGRGNFPPRFSGLQFPNYSSELNVNALELDDSALYLCASQTEPTGGYGYTFGSGTRLTVV.

This chain joins TRBV29-1 and TRBJ1-1, with TRBD1 identical over 7 bases. The germline CDR1 and CDR2 sequences are SQVTM and ANQGSEA. The CDR3 extends over 13 amino acids. V dropped 4 bases and J dropped 1; count of bases not matched to a gene: 3. The DNA for the CDR3 is TGCAGCGTTGGGGACAGATCGAACACTGAAGCTTTCTTT. Protein: CSVGDRSNTEAFF.

The CDR3 is CASGDSEYEQYF. Here the CDR3 DNA reads TGCGCCAGCGGGGACAGTGAGTACGAGCAGTACTTC. The chain is built from TRBV5-1 and TRBJ2-7; 7 nucleotides match TRBD1. The junction had 5 bases not matched to a gene; V was cut back by 7 bases and J by 4 bases. Germline values: CDR1 SGHRS, CDR2 YFSETQ. The CDR3 covers 12 residues.

This clone was seen only once. V and J are TRBV5-5 and TRBJ2-5; 8 nucleotides line up with TRBD2. The CDR3 is made up of 15 amino acids. Germline V CDR1 and CDR2: SGHKS, YYEKEE (reference sequence). V was clipped by 4 bases and J by 10 bases; unmatched bases: 15. The CDR3: CASSRLREGERVQYF. The CDR3 DNA sequence: TGTGCCAGCAGCCGTCTCCGGGAGGGTGAGAGGGTCCAGTACTTC.